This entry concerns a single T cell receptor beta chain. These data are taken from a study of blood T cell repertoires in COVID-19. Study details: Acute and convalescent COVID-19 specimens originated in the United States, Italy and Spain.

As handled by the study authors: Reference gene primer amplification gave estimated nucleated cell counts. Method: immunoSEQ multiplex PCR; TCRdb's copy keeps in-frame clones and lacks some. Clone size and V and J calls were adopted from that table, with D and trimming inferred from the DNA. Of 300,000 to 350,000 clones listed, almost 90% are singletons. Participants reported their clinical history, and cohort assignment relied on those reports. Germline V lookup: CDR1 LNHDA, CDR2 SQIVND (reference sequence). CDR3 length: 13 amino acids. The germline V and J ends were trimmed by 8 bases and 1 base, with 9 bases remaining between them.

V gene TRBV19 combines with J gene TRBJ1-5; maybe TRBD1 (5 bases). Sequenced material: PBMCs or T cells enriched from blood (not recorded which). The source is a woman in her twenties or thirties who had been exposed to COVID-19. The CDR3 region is CASGGYSNQPQHF. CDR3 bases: TGTGCCAGTGGGGGGTACAGCAATCAGCCCCAGCATTTT.